This entry lists 15 T cell receptor beta chains sequenced from one sample in a study of control samples from healthy donors and cancer patients. Assay used: immunoSEQ multiplex PCR; TCRdb lists only in-frame clones, some missing. The data contain about 160,000 clones, nearly 96% of them singletons. The sample taken for sequencing was blood. The receptors derive from a woman aged 25 to 39 in good health.

This rearrangement joins TRBV6-2 or TRBV6-3 to TRBJ1-2, with a tentative D call TRBD1 (5 bases). Germline assignment: CDR1 MNHEY and CDR2 SVGEGT. The CDR3 contains 16 residues. Trimming took 5 bases from V and 4 from J, leaving 20 bases between them. CDR3 loop: CASSSTSGGVFYGYTF. CDR3 nucleotide sequence: TGTGCCAGCAGTAGCACTTCGGGGGGGGTATTCTATGGCTACACCTTC.

This rearrangement joins TRBV13 to TRBJ2-7; D is possibly TRBD2 (6 bases). Per the germline V gene, CDR1 is PRHDT and CDR2 is FYEKMQ (reference sequence). The CDR3 sequence is 12 residues long. V was pared by 2 bases and J by 6 bases, with 8 bases between. The CDR3 DNA reads as TGTGCCAGCAGCTTAAGGAGGGGCGAGCAGTACTTC. This encodes CASSLRRGEQYF.

This chain links TRBV30 with TRBJ1-1; a possible D gene is TRBD1 (5 bases). Germline V gene sequence: CDR1 GTSNPN, CDR2 SVGIG (reference sequence). CDR3 length: 12 amino acids. The ends were cut back, 4 bases at V and 11 bases at J, with 17 bases in the middle. CDR3 in amino acids: CAWNQGRRGAFF. CDR3 nucleotide sequence: TGTGCCTGGAACCAGGGTCGGCGAGGGGCTTTCTTT.

The rearrangement joins TRBV28 to TRBJ1-2, with D tentatively TRBD1 (5 bases). CDR1 is MDHEN, CDR2 SYDVKM, per germline. V was clipped by 1 base and J by 8 bases, with 14 bases between them. The CDR3 is made up of 14 amino acids. The CDR3 sequence is CASSLLAGQQGYTF. The CDR3 bases are TGTGCCAGCAGTTTATTAGCAGGGCAACAGGGCTACACCTTC.

The gene calls are TRBV7-3 and TRBJ2-2; 10 nucleotides match TRBD1. Germline assignment: CDR1 SGHTA and CDR2 FQGTGA. The V gene end was trimmed by 5 bases and the J gene end by 3 bases; junction bases not matched to a gene: 6. The CDR3 covers 16 residues. CDR3 in amino acids: CASSLRDRGHTGELFF. The CDR3 DNA follows: TGTGCCAGCAGCCTCCGGGACAGGGGACACACCGGGGAGCTGTTTTTT. Drawing the rest from reference TRBV7-3 and TRBJ2-2, the complete variable domain is GAGVSQTPSNKVTEKGKYVELRCDPISGHTALYWYRQSLGQGPEFLIYFQGTGAADDSGLPNDRFFAVRPEGSVSTLKIQRTERGDSAVYLCASSLRDRGHTGELFFGEGSRLTVL.

This clone has only one observation. This sequence joins TRBV7-6 and TRBJ1-4; maybe TRBD1 (6 bases). Germline CDR1 reads SGHVS; CDR2 reads FNYEAQ. V shed 2 bases and J shed 0 bases, with 16 bases lying between them. This CDR3 has 18 residues. The CDR3 region has the DNA TGTGCCAGCAGCTTAAGGGGGAGTGGGGGCCCAACTAATGAAAAACTGTTTTTT. It is translated as CASSLRGSGGPTNEKLFF.

The chain uses TRBV28 and TRBJ1-2; TRBD1 matches 10 bases. V was clipped by 6 bases and J by 4 bases; unmatched bases: 2. The CDR3 length is 13 residues. Germline V lookup: CDR1 MDHEN, CDR2 SYDVKM. CDR3 protein: CASSGTGAYGYTF. In nucleotides, the CDR3 is TGTGCCAGCAGCGGGACAGGGGCCTATGGCTACACCTTC.

The chain combines TRBV30 with TRBJ2-3; no clear D gene. The CDR3 consists of 13 residues. Trimming removed 1 base from V and 2 bases from J, with 7 bases in between. CDR1 and CDR2 from the germline V gene are GTSNPN and SVGIG (reference sequence). For the CDR3, the DNA is TGTGCCTGGAGTGGCCTTAACACAGATACGCAGTATTTT. It is translated as CAWSGLNTDTQYF.

V and J are TRBV21-1 and TRBJ1-3. TRBV21-1 is a listed pseudogene. The length of the CDR3 is 15 residues. In nucleotides, the CDR3 is TGTGCCATCTTATCAGGCCGGGAGGCTGGAAACACCATATATTTT. Translating it yields CAILSGREAGNTIYF.

Worth noting for this clone: A junction end diverges from the germline sequence, so it may reflect a read error. The rearrangement joins TRBV3-1 (or the pseudogene TRBV3-2) to TRBJ2-7; 13 positions agree with TRBD2. Germline V gene lookup returns CDR1 LGHDT and CDR2 YNNKEL (reference sequence). The CDR3 length is 17 residues. The CDR3 protein is CASSLRTGTSGDYEQCF. The CDR3 DNA reads TGTGCCAGCAGCCTCAGAACCGGGACTAGCGGGGACTACGAGCAGTGCTTC.

The chain employs TRBV10-1 and TRBJ2-2; D not resolved. CDR3 length: 16 amino acids. With 0 bases removed from V and 0 bases from J, the gap between germline ends came to 8 bases. Germline lookup yields CDR1 WNHNN and CDR2 SYGVQD (reference sequence). The CDR3 here is CASSESGLANTGELFF. The CDR3 region has the DNA TGCGCCAGCAGTGAGTCCGGGCTAGCGAACACCGGGGAGCTGTTTTTT.

The chain uses TRBV16 and TRBJ1-1; perhaps TRBD1 as D (6 bases). The CDR3 runs to 14 residues. Trimming took 4 bases from V and 6 from J, leaving 15 bases between them. The germline V gene encodes CDR1 KGHSY and CDR2 FQNENV. The CDR3 DNA sequence: TGTGCCAGCAGCCTTATAGGGGGAAGCGCTGAAGCTTTCTTT. As protein: CASSLIGGSAEAFF.

This chain uses TRBV15 with TRBJ1-2, with D perhaps matching TRBD1 (6 bases). Germline lookup yields CDR1 LNHNV and CDR2 YYDKDF (reference sequence). Trimming pared 0 bases from V and 6 bases from J, leaving 17 bases between. The CDR3 has 16 residues. The CDR3 DNA follows: TGTGCCACCAGCAGAGATCTCCCGGGACAACGGGATGGCTACACCTTC. Translation: CATSRDLPGQRDGYTF.

This chain connects TRBV30 to TRBJ1-1; weak D call: TRBD1 (6 bases). The V end was cut by 0 bases, the J end by 2 bases, with 13 bases between. The CDR3 runs 15 residues. Germline CDR1 GTSNPN, CDR2 SVGIG (reference sequence). CDR3 sequence reads: CAWSVLQGINTEAFF. The CDR3 DNA reads as TGTGCCTGGAGTGTACTTCAGGGGATAAACACTGAAGCTTTCTTT.

The chain links TRBV12-3 or TRBV12-4 to TRBJ1-1; tentatively, D is TRBD1 (5 bases). The CDR3 runs to 11 residues. V was clipped by 3 bases and J by 10 bases, with 9 bases between them. The CDR3 loop reads CASSFGQGAFF. The CDR3 coding sequence is TGTGCCAGCAGTTTCGGACAAGGAGCTTTCTTT.